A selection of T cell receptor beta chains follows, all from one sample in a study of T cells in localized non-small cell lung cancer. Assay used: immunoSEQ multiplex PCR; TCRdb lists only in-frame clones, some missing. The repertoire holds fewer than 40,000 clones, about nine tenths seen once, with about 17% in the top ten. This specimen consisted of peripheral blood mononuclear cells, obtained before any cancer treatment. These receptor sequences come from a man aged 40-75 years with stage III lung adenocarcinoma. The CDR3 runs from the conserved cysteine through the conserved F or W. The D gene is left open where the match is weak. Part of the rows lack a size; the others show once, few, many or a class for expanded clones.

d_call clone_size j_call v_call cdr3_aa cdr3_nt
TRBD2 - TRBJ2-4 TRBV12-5 CASGSRAGGLNIQYF TGTGCTAGTGGTTCGCGGGCGGGGGGCCTCAACATTCAGTACTTC
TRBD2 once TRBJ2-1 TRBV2 CASSVTSGGYNEQFF TGTGCCAGCAGTGTGACTAGCGGGGGGTACAATGAGCAGTTCTTC
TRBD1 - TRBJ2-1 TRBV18 CASSPAPGQGANEQFF TGTGCCAGCTCACCAGCCCCGGGACAGGGAGCCAATGAGCAGTTCTTC
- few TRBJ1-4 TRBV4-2 CASSQAREGWMANEKLFF TGTGCCAGCAGCCAAGCACGTGAGGGGTGGATGGCTAATGAAAAACTGTTTTTT
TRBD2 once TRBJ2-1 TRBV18 CASSPRKTSGSPGTYNEQFF TGTGCCAGCTCACCACGTAAGACTAGCGGGTCCCCCGGGACCTACAATGAGCAGTTCTTC
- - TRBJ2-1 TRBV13 CASSLARGKYNEQFF TGTGCCAGCAGCTTGGCTAGGGGAAAGTACAATGAGCAGTTCTTC
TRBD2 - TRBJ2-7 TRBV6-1 CASSEVEAGGPAYEQYF TGTGCCAGCAGTGAAGTAGAGGCGGGGGGGCCCGCCTACGAGCAGTACTTC
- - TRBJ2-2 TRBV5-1 CASSLAMAGELFF TGCGCCAGCAGCTTGGCGATGGCCGGGGAGCTGTTTTTT
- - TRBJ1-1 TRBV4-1 CASRQGARPVNTEAFF TGCGCCAGCAGACAAGGGGCTAGGCCAGTCAACACTGAAGCTTTCTTT
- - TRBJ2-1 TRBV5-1 CASSLVREVRHNEQFF TGCGCCAGCAGCTTGGTTAGAGAGGTGCGGCACAATGAGCAGTTCTTC
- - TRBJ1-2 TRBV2 CASSLTAFNTF TGTGCCAGCAGTCTTACAGCCTTTAACACCTTC
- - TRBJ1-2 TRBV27 CASSLGGLATGYGYTF TGTGCCAGCAGTTTAGGTGGGTTAGCGACAGGCTATGGCTACACCTTC
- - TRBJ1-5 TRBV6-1 CASSDLERGNQPQHF TGTGCCAGCAGTGACTTGGAACGGGGCAATCAGCCCCAGCATTTT
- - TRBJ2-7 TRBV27 CASSSKGPPYEQYF TGTGCCAGCAGTTCTAAGGGGCCCCCCTACGAGCAGTACTTC
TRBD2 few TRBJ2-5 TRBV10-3 CAISWTSGVETQYF TGTGCCATCAGCTGGACTAGCGGGGTTGAGACCCAGTACTTC
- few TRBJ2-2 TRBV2 CASSVGQNTGELFF TGTGCCAGCAGTGTAGGTCAGAACACCGGGGAGCTGTTTTTT
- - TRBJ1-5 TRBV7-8 CASSSLDRTSNQPQHF TGTGCCAGCAGCTCATTGGACAGAACTTCTAATCAGCCCCAGCATTTT
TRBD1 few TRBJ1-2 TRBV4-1 CASTLFAGTDGDGYTF TGCGCCAGCACCCTATTCGCCGGGACAGACGGTGATGGCTACACCTTC
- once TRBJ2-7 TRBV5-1 CASSGVTGHYEQYF TGCGCCAGCAGCGGGGTTACAGGTCACTACGAGCAGTACTTC
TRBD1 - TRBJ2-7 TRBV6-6 CASSYVGTAAYEQYF TGTGCCAGCAGTTACGTCGGGACAGCAGCCTACGAGCAGTACTTC
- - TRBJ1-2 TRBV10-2 CASSAMFSSNYGYTF TGCGCCAGCAGTGCCATGTTCAGCTCTAACTATGGCTACACCTTC
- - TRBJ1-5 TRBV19 CASRISTGWVQPQHF TGTGCCAGTAGGATTTCAACTGGGTGGGTTCAGCCCCAGCATTTT
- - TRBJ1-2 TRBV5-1 CASSPPWGRWDYGYTF TGCGCCAGCAGCCCCCCCTGGGGGAGGTGGGACTATGGCTACACCTTC
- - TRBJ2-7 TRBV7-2 CASSLLGTWTF TGTGCCAGCAGCTTACTGGGGACGTGGACCTTC
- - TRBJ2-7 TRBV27 CASSLTGTVYYEQYF TGTGCCAGCAGTTTAACCGGGACGGTATACTACGAGCAGTACTTC
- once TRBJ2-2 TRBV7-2 CASSLYKYTGELFF TGTGCCAGCAGCTTATACAAATACACCGGGGAGCTGTTTTTT
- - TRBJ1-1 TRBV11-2 CASSLKGLTAFF TGTGCCAGCAGCTTAAAGGGGCTGACAGCTTTCTTT
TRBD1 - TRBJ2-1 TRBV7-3 CASSRDRGGNEQFF TGTGCCAGCAGCAGAGACAGGGGCGGGAATGAGCAGTTCTTC
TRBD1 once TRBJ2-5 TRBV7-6 CASSPSRGRRETQYF TGTGCCAGCAGCCCCTCCAGGGGGCGAAGAGAGACCCAGTACTTC
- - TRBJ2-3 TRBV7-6 CASSLTDTQYF TGTGCCAGCAGCCTTACAGATACGCAGTATTTT
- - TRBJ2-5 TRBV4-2 CASSQVRGETQYF TGTGCCAGCAGCCAAGTACGTGGAGAGACCCAGTACTTC
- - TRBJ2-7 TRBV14 CASSQVTYEQYF TGTGCCAGCAGCCAAGTGACCTACGAGCAGTACTTC
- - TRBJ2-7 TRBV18 CASSPTGYEQYF TGTGCCAGCTCACCGACAGGTTACGAGCAGTACTTC
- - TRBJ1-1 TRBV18 CASAYSENTEAFF TGTGCCAGCGCTTATTCAGAGAACACTGAAGCTTTCTTT
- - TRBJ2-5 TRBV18 CASSPPAGPGWTQYF TGTGCCAGCTCACCACCCGCAGGTCCCGGGTGGACCCAGTACTTC
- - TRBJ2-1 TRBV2 CASRVRSEQFF TGTGCCAGCAGAGTTCGTAGTGAGCAGTTCTTC
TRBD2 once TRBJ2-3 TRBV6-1 CASSEGLAGGTDTQYF TGTGCCAGCAGTGAGGGCCTAGCGGGGGGCACAGATACGCAGTATTTT
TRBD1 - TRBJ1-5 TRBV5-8 CASSLDRGGYSNQPQHF TGTGCCAGCAGTCTAGACAGGGGTGGCTATAGCAATCAGCCCCAGCATTTT
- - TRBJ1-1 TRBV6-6 CASSYSDRNTEAFF TGTGCCAGCAGTTACTCCGACAGGAACACTGAAGCTTTCTTT
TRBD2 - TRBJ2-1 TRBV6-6 CASSYVTSGVGQFF TGTGCCAGCAGTTACGTTACTAGCGGGGTCGGACAGTTCTTC
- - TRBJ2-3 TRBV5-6 CASSQRQSSTDTQYF TGTGCCAGCAGCCAGAGACAGTCTAGCACAGATACGCAGTATTTT
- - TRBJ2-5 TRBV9 CASSPNPGPGTQYF TGTGCCAGCAGCCCTAACCCGGGACCCGGGACCCAGTACTTC
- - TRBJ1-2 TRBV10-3 CAISESIKGRLGYGYTF TGTGCCATCAGTGAGTCGATCAAGGGGCGCTTAGGCTATGGCTACACCTTC
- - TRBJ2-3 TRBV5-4 CASSNRDLSTDTQYF TGTGCCAGCAGCAACCGGGACTTAAGCACAGATACGCAGTATTTT
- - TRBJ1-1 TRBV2 CASSESGGGTEAFF TGTGCCAGCAGTGAATCCGGGGGTGGCACTGAAGCTTTCTTT
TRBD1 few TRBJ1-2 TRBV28 CASSQGTESYGYTF TGTGCCAGCAGTCAAGGGACAGAGAGCTATGGCTACACCTTC
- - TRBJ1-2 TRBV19 CASSIWTDYGYTF TGTGCCAGTAGTATCTGGACAGACTATGGCTACACCTTC
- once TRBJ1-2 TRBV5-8 CASSGGGYGYTF TGTGCCAGCAGCGGAGGGGGTTACGGCTACACCTTC
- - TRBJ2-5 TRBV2 CASSYLVRPQETQYF TGTGCCAGCAGTTACTTAGTGCGGCCCCAAGAGACCCAGTACTTC
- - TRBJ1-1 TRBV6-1 CASSDFDTEAFF TGTGCCAGCAGTGACTTCGACACTGAAGCTTTCTTT